This T cell receptor beta chain originates from a study of CD8+CD57+ T cells in acquired aplastic anemia. Genomic DNA served as template for TCR beta VDJ and CDR3 profiling. TCRdb redid the calling of the reads with MiXCR, one entry per CDR3 protein. The sample lists a few hundred thousand distinct CDR3 sequences; around 60% were seen once. In germline, CDR1 is DFQATT, CDR2 SNEGSKA (reference sequence). V lost 0 bases and J lost 4; bases outside the gene matches: 2. This CDR3 has 13 residues. The sequenced sample was sorted CD4+, CD8+, or CD8+CD57+ T cells (not recorded which) from PBMCs. The clonotype originates from a human donor in good health. The chain has TRBV20-1 and TRBJ2-5; TRBD1 matches at 7 bases. The DNA of the CDR3 is TGCAGTGCTAGAGAAACAGGGGTAGAGACCCAGTACTTC. Encoded protein: CSARETGVETQYF.